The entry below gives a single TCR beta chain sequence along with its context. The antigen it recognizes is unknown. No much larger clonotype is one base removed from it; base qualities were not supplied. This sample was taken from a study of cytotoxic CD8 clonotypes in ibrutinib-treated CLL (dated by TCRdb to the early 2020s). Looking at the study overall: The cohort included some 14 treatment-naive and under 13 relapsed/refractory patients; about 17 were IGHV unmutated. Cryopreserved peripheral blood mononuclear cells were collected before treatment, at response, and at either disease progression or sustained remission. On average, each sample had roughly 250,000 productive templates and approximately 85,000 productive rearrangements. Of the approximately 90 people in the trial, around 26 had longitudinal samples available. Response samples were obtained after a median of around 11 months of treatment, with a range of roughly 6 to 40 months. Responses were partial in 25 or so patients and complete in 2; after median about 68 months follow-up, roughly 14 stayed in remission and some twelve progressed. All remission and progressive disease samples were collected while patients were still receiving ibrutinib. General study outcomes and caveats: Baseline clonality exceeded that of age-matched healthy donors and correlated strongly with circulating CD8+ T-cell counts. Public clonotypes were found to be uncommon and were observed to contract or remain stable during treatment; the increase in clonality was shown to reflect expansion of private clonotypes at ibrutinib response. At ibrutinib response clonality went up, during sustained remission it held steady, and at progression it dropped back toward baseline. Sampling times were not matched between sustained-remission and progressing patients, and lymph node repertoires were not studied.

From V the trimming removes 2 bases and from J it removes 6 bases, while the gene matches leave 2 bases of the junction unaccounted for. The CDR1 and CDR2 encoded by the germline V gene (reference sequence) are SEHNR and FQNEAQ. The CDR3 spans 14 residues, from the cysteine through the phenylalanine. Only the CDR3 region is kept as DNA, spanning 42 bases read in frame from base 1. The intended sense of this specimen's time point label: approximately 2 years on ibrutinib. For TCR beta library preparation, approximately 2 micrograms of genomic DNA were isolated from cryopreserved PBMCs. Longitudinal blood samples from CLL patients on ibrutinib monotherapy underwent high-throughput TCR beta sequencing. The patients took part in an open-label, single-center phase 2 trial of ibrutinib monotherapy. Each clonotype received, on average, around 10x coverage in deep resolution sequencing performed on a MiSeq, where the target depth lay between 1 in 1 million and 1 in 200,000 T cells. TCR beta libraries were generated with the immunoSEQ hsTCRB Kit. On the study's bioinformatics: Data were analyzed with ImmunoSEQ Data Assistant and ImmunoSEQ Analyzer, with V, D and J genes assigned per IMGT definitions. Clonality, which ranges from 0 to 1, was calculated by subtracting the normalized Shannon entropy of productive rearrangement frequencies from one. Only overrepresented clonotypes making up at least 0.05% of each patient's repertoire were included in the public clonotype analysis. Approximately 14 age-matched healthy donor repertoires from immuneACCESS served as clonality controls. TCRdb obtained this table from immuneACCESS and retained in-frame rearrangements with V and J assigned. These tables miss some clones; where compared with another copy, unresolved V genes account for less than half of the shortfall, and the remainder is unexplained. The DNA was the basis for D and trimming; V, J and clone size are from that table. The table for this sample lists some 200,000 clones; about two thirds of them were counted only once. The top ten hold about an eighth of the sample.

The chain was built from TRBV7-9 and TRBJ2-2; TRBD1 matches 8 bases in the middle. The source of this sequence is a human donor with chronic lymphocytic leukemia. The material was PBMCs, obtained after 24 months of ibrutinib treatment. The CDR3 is CASSLPTGAGELFF. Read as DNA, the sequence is TGTGCCAGCAGCTTACCGACAGGGGCCGGGGAGCTGTTTTTT.